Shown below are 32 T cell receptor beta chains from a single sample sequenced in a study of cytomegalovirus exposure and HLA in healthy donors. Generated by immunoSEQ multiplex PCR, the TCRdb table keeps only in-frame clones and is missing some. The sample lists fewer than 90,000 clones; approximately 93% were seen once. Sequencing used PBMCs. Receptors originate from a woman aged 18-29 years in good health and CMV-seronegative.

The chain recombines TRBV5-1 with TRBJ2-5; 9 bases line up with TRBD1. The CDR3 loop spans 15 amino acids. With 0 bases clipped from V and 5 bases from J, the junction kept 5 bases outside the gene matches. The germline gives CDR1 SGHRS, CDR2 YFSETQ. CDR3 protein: CASSLAGTGRETQYF. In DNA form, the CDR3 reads TGCGCCAGCAGCTTGGCCGGGACAGGGCGGGAGACCCAGTACTTC. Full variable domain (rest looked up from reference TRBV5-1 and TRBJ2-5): KAGVTQTPRYLIKTRGQQVTLSCSPISGHRSVSWYQQTPGQGLQFLFEYFSETQRNKGNFPGRFSGRQFSNSRSEMNVSTLELGDSALYLCASSLAGTGRETQYFGPGTRLLVL.

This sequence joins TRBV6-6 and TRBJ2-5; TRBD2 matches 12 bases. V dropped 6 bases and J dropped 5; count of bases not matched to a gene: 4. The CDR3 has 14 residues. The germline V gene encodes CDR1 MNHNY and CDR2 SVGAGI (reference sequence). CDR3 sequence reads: CASSLAGGHETQYF. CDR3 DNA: TGTGCCAGCAGCCTAGCGGGGGGGCATGAGACCCAGTACTTC.

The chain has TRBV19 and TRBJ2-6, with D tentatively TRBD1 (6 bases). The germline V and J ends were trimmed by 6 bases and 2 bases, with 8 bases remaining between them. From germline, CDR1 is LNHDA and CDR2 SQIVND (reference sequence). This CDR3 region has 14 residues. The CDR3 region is CASRPGAGANVLTF. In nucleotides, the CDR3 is TGTGCCAGTAGGCCAGGGGCTGGGGCCAACGTCCTGACTTTC.

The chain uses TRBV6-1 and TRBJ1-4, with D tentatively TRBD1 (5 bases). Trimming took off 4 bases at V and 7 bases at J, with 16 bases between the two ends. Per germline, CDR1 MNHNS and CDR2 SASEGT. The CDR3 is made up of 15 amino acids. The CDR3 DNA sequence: TGTGCCAGCAGTGGGGTGCAGGGATCGGGTGAAAAACTGTTTTTT. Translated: CASSGVQGSGEKLFF.

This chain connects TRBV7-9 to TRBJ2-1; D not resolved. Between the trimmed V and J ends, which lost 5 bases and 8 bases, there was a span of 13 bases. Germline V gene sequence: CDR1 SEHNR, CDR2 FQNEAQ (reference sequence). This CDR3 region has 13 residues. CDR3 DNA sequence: TGTGCCAGCAGCCGAGGTCCCACATATGAGCAGTTCTTC. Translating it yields CASSRGPTYEQFF.

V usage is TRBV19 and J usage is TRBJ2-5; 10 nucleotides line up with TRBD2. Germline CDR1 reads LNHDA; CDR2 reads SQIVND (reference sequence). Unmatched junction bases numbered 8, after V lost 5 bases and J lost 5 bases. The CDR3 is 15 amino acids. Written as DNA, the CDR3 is TGTGCCAGTAGTTCGGTAGCGGGGGGACGTGAGACCCAGTACTTC. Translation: CASSSVAGGRETQYF.

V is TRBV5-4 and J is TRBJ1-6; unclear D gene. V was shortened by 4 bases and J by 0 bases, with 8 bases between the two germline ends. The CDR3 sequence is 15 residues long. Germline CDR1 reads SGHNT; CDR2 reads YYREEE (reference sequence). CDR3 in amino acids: CASSPGYSYNSPLHF. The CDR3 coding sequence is TGTGCCAGCAGCCCGGGTTACTCCTATAATTCACCCCTCCACTTT.

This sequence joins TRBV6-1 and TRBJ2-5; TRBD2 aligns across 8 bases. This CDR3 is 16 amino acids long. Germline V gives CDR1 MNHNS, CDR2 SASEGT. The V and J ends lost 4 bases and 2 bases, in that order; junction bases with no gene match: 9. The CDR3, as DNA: TGTGCCAGCAGTGGAAAGCGGGGGCCTAGTCAAGAGACCCAGTACTTC. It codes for CASSGKRGPSQETQYF.

The chain's CDR3 is CASGRLAGTYEQYF. The DNA of the CDR3 is TGTGCCAGCGGTAGACTAGCGGGAACCTACGAGCAGTACTTC. The chain combines TRBV7-9 with TRBJ2-7, with 11 bases that match TRBD2. The V and J ends lost 8 bases and 2 bases, in that order; junction bases with no gene match: 5. This CDR3 spans 14 amino acids. Germline loops: CDR1 SEHNR, CDR2 FQNEAQ (reference sequence).

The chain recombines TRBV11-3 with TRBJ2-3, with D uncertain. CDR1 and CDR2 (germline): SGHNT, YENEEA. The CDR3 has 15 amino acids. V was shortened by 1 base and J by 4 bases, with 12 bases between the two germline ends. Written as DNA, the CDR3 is TGTGCCAGCAGCTTAGTATCCGCAGGTGCAGATACGCAGTATTTT. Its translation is CASSLVSAGADTQYF.

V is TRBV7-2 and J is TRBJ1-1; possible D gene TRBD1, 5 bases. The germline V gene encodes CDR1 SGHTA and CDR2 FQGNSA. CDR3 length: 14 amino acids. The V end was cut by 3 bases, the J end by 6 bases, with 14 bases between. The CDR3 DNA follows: TGTGCCAGCAGCTTTCTGGGGGGTAACGCTGAAGCTTTCTTT. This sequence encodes CASSFLGGNAEAFF.

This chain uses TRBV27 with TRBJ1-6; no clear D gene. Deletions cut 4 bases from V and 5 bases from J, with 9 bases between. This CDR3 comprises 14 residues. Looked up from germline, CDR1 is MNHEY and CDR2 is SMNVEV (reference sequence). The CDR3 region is CASSSLENNSPLHF. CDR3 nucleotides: TGTGCCAGCAGTTCCCTTGAGAATAATTCACCCCTCCACTTT.

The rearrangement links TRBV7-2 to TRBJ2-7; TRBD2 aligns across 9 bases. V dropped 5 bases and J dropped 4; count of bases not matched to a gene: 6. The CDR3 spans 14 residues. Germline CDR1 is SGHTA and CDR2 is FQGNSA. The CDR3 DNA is TGTGCCAGCAGCCAAAGCGGGGGGAGATACGAGCAGTACTTC. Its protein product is CASSQSGGRYEQYF.

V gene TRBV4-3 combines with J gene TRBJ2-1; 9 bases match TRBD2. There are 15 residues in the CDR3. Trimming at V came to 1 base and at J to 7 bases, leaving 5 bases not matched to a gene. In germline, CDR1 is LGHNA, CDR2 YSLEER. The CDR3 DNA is TGCGCCAGCAGCCAAGTCTGGCGGGGGGGTAATGAGCAGTTCTTC. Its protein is CASSQVWRGGNEQFF.

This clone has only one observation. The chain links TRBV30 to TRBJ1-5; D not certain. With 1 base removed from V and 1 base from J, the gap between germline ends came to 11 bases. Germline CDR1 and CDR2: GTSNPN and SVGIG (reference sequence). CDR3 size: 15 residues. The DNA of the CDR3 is TGTGCCTGGAGTGCAAACAGAGGGAGCAATCAGCCCCAGCATTTT. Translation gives CAWSANRGSNQPQHF. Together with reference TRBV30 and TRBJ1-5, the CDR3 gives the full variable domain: SQTIHQWPATLVQPVGSPLSLECTVEGTSNPNLYWYRQAAGRGLQLLFYSVGIGQISSEVPQNLSASRPQDRQFILSSKKLLLSDSGFYLCAWSANRGSNQPQHFGDGTRLSIL.

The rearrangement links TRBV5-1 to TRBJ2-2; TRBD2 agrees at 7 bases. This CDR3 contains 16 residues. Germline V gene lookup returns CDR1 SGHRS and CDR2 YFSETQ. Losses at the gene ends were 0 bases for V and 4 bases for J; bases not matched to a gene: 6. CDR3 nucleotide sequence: TGCGCCAGCAGCTTGGATGCGGGAGTTCCCACCGGGGAGCTGTTTTTT. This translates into CASSLDAGVPTGELFF.

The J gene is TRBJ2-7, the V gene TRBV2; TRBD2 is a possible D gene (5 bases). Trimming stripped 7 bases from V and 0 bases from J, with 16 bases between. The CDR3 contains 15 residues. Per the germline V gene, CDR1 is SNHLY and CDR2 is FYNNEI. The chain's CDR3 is CASKITSLGSYEQYF. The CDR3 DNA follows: TGTGCCAGCAAGATAACTAGTCTAGGCTCCTACGAGCAGTACTTC.

CDR3 region: CAGTRGSGGENEQFF. CDR3 DNA: TGTGCCGGAACCCGAGGTAGCGGGGGGGAGAATGAGCAGTTCTTC. V gene TRBV2 combines with J gene TRBJ2-1, with 11 bases fitting TRBD2. The CDR3 loop spans 15 amino acids. V lost 11 bases, J lost 7 bases, and 13 bases stayed unmatched. Germline-derived CDR1 and CDR2 are SNHLY and FYNNEI. The full variable domain, completed using reference TRBV2 and TRBJ2-1, is EPEVTQTPSHQVTQMGQEVILRCVPISNHLYFYWYRQILGQKVEFLVSFYNNEISEKSEIFDDQFSVERPDGSNFTLKIRSTKLEDSAMYFCAGTRGSGGENEQFFGPGTRLTVL.

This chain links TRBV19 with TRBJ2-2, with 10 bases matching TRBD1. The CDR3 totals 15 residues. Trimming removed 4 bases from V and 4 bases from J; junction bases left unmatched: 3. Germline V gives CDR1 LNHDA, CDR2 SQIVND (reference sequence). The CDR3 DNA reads TGTGCCAGTAGTAGCCGGGACAGGGGCACCGGGGAGCTGTTTTTT. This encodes CASSSRDRGTGELFF.

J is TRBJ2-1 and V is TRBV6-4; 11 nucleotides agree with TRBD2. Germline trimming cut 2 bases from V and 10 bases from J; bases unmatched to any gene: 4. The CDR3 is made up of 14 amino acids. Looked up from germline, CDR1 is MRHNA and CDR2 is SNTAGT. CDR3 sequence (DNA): TGTGCCAGCAGTGACCGACTAGCGGGATCCGAGCAGTTCTTC. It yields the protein CASSDRLAGSEQFF.

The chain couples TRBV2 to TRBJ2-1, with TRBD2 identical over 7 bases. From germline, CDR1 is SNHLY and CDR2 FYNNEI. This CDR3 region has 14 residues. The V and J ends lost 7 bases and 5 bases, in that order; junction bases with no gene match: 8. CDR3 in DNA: TGTGCCAGCACCCTACTAGCGACCCACAATGAGCAGTTCTTC. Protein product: CASTLLATHNEQFF.

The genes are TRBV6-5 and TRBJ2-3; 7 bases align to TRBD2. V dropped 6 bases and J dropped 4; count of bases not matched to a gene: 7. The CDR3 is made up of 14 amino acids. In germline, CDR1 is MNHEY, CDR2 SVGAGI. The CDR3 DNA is TGTGCCAGCAGCCGGGGGGTCGAGGCAGATACGCAGTATTTT. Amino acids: CASSRGVEADTQYF.

The CDR3 region is CASSPMTDSSYEQYF. The CDR3 bases are TGCGCCAGCAGCCCCATGACAGACAGCTCCTACGAGCAGTACTTC. This chain links TRBV5-1 with TRBJ2-7, with D perhaps matching TRBD1 (5 bases). The germline V gene encodes CDR1 SGHRS and CDR2 YFSETQ. The CDR3 is 15 residues long. V was pared by 4 bases and J by 0 bases, with 14 bases between.

CDR3 DNA sequence: TGTGCCATCAACGACAAGGGAGGCAATCAGCCCCAGCATTTT. Amino acid sequence: CAINDKGGNQPQHF. This chain links TRBV10-3 with TRBJ1-5; D uncertain. The CDR3 is 14 residues long. V lost 7 bases, J lost 2 bases, and 12 bases lay in between. Germline-derived CDR1 and CDR2 are ENHRY and SYGVKD.

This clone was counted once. The chain's CDR3 is CASSLRGSSYNEQFF. CDR3 DNA: TGTGCCAGCAGCCTGCGGGGGAGCTCCTACAATGAGCAGTTCTTC. J is TRBJ2-1 and V is TRBV7-2, with 7 bases lining up with TRBD2. The CDR3 extends over 15 amino acids. Per the germline V gene, CDR1 is SGHTA and CDR2 is FQGNSA. V was clipped by 5 bases and J by 0 bases; unmatched bases: 4. Full variable domain (remainder filled in from reference TRBV7-2 and TRBJ2-1): GAGVSQSPSNKVTEKGKDVELRCDPISGHTALYWYRQSLGQGLEFLIYFQGNSAPDKSGLPSDRFSAERTGGSVSTLTIQRTQQEDSAVYLCASSLRGSSYNEQFFGPGTRLTVL.

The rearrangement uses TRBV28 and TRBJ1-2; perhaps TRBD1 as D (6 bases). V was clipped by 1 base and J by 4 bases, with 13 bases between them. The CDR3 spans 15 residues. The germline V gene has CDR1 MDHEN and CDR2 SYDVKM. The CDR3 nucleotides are TGTGCCAGCAGTTTATACCCGGGGGGCAGCTATGGCTACACCTTC. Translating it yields CASSLYPGGSYGYTF.

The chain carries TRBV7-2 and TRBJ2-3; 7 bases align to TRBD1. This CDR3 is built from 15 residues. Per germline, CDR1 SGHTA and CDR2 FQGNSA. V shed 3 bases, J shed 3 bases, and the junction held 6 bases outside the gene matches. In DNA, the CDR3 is TGTGCCAGCAGCTTGACAGGGTTGGGAACAGATACGCAGTATTTT. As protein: CASSLTGLGTDTQYF.

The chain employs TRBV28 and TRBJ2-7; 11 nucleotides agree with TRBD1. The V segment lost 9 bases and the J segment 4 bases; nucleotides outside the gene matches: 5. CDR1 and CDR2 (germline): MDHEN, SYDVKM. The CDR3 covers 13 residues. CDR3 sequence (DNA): TGTGCCAGTAGGACAGGGGGCGCTTACGAGCAGTACTTC. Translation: CASRTGGAYEQYF. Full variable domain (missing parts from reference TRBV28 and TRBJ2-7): DVKVTQSSRYLVKRTGEKVFLECVQDMDHENMFWYRQDPGLGLRLIYFSYDVKMKEKGDIPEGYSVSREKKERFSLILESASTNQTSMYLCASRTGGAYEQYFGPGTRLTVT.

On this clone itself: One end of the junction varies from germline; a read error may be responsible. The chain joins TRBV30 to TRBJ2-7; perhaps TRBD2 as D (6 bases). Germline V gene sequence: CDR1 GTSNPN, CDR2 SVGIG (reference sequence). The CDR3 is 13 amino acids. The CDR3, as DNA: TGTGCCTGGAGTTGGGACTCCTCCGACGAGCAGTACTTC. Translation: CAWSWDSSDEQYF.

The CDR3 DNA is TGTGCCAGCAGCGTAGGGGGCGATGGGGTTGAGCAGTTCTTC. Its translation: CASSVGGDGVEQFF. V usage is TRBV9 and J usage is TRBJ2-1; possibly TRBD1 for D (5 bases). This CDR3 contains 14 residues. V lost 0 bases and J lost 9, with 13 bases in between. The germline gives CDR1 SGDLS, CDR2 YYNGEE.

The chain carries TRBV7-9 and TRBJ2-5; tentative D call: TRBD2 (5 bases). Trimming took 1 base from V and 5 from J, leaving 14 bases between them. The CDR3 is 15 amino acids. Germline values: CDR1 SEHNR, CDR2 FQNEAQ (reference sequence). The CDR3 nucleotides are TGTGCCAGCAGCTTAGTCCGGGGAAGTGTGGAGACCCAGTACTTC. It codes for CASSLVRGSVETQYF. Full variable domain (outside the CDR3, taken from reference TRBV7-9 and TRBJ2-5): DTGVSQNPRHKITKRGQNVTFRCDPISEHNRLYWYRQTLGQGPEFLTYFQNEAQLEKSRLLSDRFSAERPKGSFSTLEIQRTEQGDSAMYLCASSLVRGSVETQYFGPGTRLLVL.

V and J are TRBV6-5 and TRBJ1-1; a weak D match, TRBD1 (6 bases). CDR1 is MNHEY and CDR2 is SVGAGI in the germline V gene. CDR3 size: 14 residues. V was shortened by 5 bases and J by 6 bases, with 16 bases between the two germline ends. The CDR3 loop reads CASSDGTGSSEAFF. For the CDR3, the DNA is TGTGCCAGCAGTGATGGAACAGGGTCCTCTGAAGCTTTCTTT.